A single sample is the source of the 10 T cell receptor beta chains below, sequenced in a study of blood T cell repertoires in COVID-19. Generated by immunoSEQ multiplex PCR, the TCRdb table keeps only in-frame clones and is missing some. The sample records around 20,000 clones, about 88% being singletons. The sequenced material came from peripheral blood. The origin of the receptors is a man aged 35 to 55 with active COVID-19.

The gene calls are TRBV9 and TRBJ1-6; tentatively, D is TRBD1 (5 bases). With 7 bases removed from V and 8 bases from J, the gap between germline ends came to 16 bases. This CDR3 has 14 amino acids. The germline V gene encodes CDR1 SGDLS and CDR2 YYNGEE. CDR3 residues: CASGDGTLYSPLHF. CDR3 coding DNA: TGTGCCAGCGGTGACGGGACTCTATATTCACCCCTCCACTTT.

The chain combines TRBV18 with TRBJ1-1; unclear D gene. This CDR3 spans 13 amino acids. The germline V gene encodes CDR1 KGHSH and CDR2 LQKENI. V lost 3 bases and J 4 bases, leaving 9 bases between the germline ends. CDR3 DNA sequence: TGTGCCAGCTCACCCATGGGGAGCACTGAAGCTTTCTTT. This sequence encodes CASSPMGSTEAFF. The whole variable domain, filled in from reference TRBV18 and TRBJ1-1, reads NAGVMQNPRHLVRRRGQEARLRCSPMKGHSHVYWYRQLPEEGLKFMVYLQKENIIDESGMPKERFSAEFPKEGPSILRIQQVVRGDSAAYFCASSPMGSTEAFFGQGTRLTVV.

The chain combines TRBV5-5 with TRBJ2-7; 10 bases map to TRBD1. Germline V gene sequence: CDR1 SGHKS, CDR2 YYEKEE (reference sequence). The CDR3 is 16 amino acids. The V gene end was trimmed by 2 bases and the J gene end by 5 bases; junction bases not matched to a gene: 10. As DNA, the CDR3 is TGTGCCAGCAGCTTCCCCGGGACAGGGGTCCCCCACGAGCAGTACTTC. It yields the protein CASSFPGTGVPHEQYF.

The chain joins TRBV10-3 to TRBJ2-1; a possible D gene is TRBD2 (6 bases). Trimming cost V 10 bases and J 4 bases, with 17 bases left between them. The CDR3 extends over 14 amino acids. From germline, CDR1 is ENHRY and CDR2 SYGVKD. The CDR3 DNA reads as TGTGCCACCCTCGGGACTTTTCAATACAATGAGCAGTTCTTC. This encodes CATLGTFQYNEQFF.

V usage is TRBV10-2 and J usage is TRBJ2-1; D remains unclear. V shed 0 bases and J shed 2 bases, with 8 bases lying between them. This CDR3 contains 15 residues. In germline, CDR1 is WSHSY, CDR2 SAAADI. CDR3 sequence (DNA): TGCGCCAGCAGTGAGTCGACTCGGACCTACAATGAGCAGTTCTTC. Translating gives CASSESTRTYNEQFF.

J is TRBJ2-1 and V is TRBV4-1, with TRBD2 matching 9 bases. J lost 8 bases, V lost 3 bases, and 11 bases had no gene match. The CDR3 sequence is 16 residues long. Germline V gives CDR1 MGHRA, CDR2 YSYEKL. CDR3 sequence reads: CASSQFAVAGVYEQFF. Written as DNA, the CDR3 is TGCGCCAGCAGCCAGTTCGCGGTAGCGGGAGTCTATGAGCAGTTCTTC.

The rearrangement links TRBV5-1 to TRBJ2-7; the match to TRBD2 covers 10 bases. The CDR3 loop spans 15 amino acids. With V trimmed by 2 bases and J by 3 bases, 5 bases remained unmatched. Germline V gives CDR1 SGHRS, CDR2 YFSETQ. In nucleotides, the CDR3 is TGCGCCAGCAGCTTCAGACTAGCGGGTCGCTACGAGCAGTACTTC. Its protein is CASSFRLAGRYEQYF.

This clone is labeled as large. The gene calls are TRBV6-5 and TRBJ1-2; weak D call: TRBD1 (5 bases). V shed 2 bases and J shed 8 bases, with 18 bases lying between them. Germline CDR1 and CDR2: MNHEY and SVGAGI. This CDR3 has 15 amino acids. The CDR3 DNA reads as TGTGCCAGCAGTTACGGGGCGGACGTCCTGTGGGGCTACACCTTC. Protein product: CASSYGADVLWGYTF.

This rearrangement joins TRBV28 to TRBJ1-1; 8 bases match TRBD1. This CDR3 has 15 residues. CDR1 and CDR2 (germline): MDHEN, SYDVKM. V was clipped by 2 bases and J by 4 bases; unmatched bases: 6. CDR3 DNA sequence: TGTGCCAGCAGTTTACTCCAGGGGGCGGGCACTGAAGCTTTCTTT. Protein: CASSLLQGAGTEAFF. Variable domain in full (rest from reference TRBV28 and TRBJ1-1): DVKVTQSSRYLVKRTGEKVFLECVQDMDHENMFWYRQDPGLGLRLIYFSYDVKMKEKGDIPEGYSVSREKKERFSLILESASTNQTSMYLCASSLLQGAGTEAFFGQGTRLTVV.

V is TRBV5-3 and J is TRBJ1-5; maybe TRBD1 (5 bases). TRBV5-3 has ORF status, its function being uncertain. Trimming shortened V by 5 bases and J by 3 bases, and 12 bases separated the two germline ends. The length of the CDR3 is 14 residues. The CDR3 loop reads CARRTGHHNQPQHF. The CDR3, as DNA: TGTGCCAGAAGGACCGGACACCACAATCAGCCCCAGCATTTT.